This TCR beta chain derives from a study of beta chain features in type 1 diabetes. General study results and limits: The VDJ junctions of type 1 diabetes patients carried fewer insertions and more deletions. Shortening of TCRB CDR3s, moderate but significant, appeared in all four CD4+ subsets of Type 1 diabetes patients.

Germline assignment: CDR1 SEHNR and CDR2 FQNEAQ (reference sequence). V lost 1 base, J lost 5 bases, and 12 bases lay in between. There are 15 residues in the CDR3. Points on this clone: The antigen is undetermined.

The investigators reverse transcribed all of the isolated RNA, so they sequenced expressed TCRB transcripts. Sequencing used immunoSEQ multiplex PCR; TCRdb keeps in-frame clones, though not all of them. The sample contains around 240,000 clones, roughly 17% of which appear only once. V is TRBV7-9 and J is TRBJ2-1, with no clear D. Sequencing was performed on naive CD4+ T cells from blood. This TCR was sampled from a young man with type 1 diabetes. Written as DNA, the CDR3 is TGTGCCAGCAGCTTAGGGCAGATCCTGAACAATGAGCAGTTCTTC. It is translated as CASSLGQILNNEQFF.